These 26 T cell receptor beta chains were sequenced from one sample in a study of shared clonotypes between healthy human individuals. Sequencing used immunoSEQ multiplex PCR; TCRdb keeps in-frame clones, though not all of them. Here the sample spans about 330,000 clones, about 74% being singletons. Material: memory CD4+ T cells sorted from blood. As to subset: CD45RA-negative fraction. Receptor source: a man younger than 40 in good health.

This rearrangement joins TRBV19 to TRBJ2-7, with D possibly matching TRBD1 (5 bases). Germline V gene lookup returns CDR1 LNHDA and CDR2 SQIVND (reference sequence). V lost 8 bases, J lost 5 bases, and 16 bases lay in between. This CDR3 region has 13 residues. In nucleotides, the CDR3 is TGTGCCAGTTCCTTCCCAGGGTTCGACGAGCAGTACTTC. It is translated as CASSFPGFDEQYF.

This clone was detected only once. V is TRBV8-2 and J is TRBJ2-6. TRBV8-2 is termed a pseudogene. This CDR3 spans 16 amino acids. The CDR3: CGIWKITQSRANVLTF. Written as DNA, the CDR3 is TGTGGCATATGGAAAATAACACAAAGTCGGGCCAACGTCCTGACTTTC.

The chain joins TRBV5-4 to TRBJ2-5; 7 nucleotides agree with TRBD2. Germline V gene sequence: CDR1 SGHNT, CDR2 YYREEE (reference sequence). CDR3 size: 16 residues. V shed 4 bases and J 2 bases; nucleotides not matched to a gene: 11. CDR3 sequence reads: CASSPAVGGRQETQYF. The CDR3 region has the DNA TGTGCCAGCAGCCCCGCCGTGGGAGGGAGGCAAGAGACCCAGTACTTC.

In this sample, this clone turned up many times. The chain has TRBV5-4 and TRBJ1-2, with TRBD1 as a possible D gene (5 bases). Germline V CDR1 and CDR2: SGHNT, YYREEE (reference sequence). V dropped 0 bases and J dropped 4 bases, with 7 bases sitting between them. This CDR3 spans 13 amino acids. The CDR3 protein is CASSLGGTYGYTF. DNA of the CDR3: TGTGCCAGCAGCTTGGGAGGGACCTATGGCTACACCTTC.

The chain links TRBV5-6 to TRBJ2-3, with D unresolved. Germline V gives CDR1 SGHDT, CDR2 YYEEEE. This CDR3 region has 15 residues. V dropped 0 bases and J dropped 0 bases, with 8 bases sitting between them. This chain's CDR3 is CASSLVGLSTDTQYF. CDR3 sequence (DNA): TGTGCCAGCAGCTTGGTTGGGTTGAGCACAGATACGCAGTATTTT. The full variable domain, rest sourced from reference TRBV5-6 and TRBJ2-3, is DAGVTQSPTHLIKTRGQQVTLRCSPKSGHDTVSWYQQALGQGPQFIFQYYEEEERQRGNFPDRFSGHQFPNYSSELNVNALLLGDSALYLCASSLVGLSTDTQYFGPGTRLTVL.

The chain uses TRBV25-1 and TRBJ2-3; TRBD1 agrees at 8 bases. Trimming took 3 bases from V and 1 from J; bases not matched to a gene: 6. The CDR3 loop spans 16 amino acids. Germline V gene lookup returns CDR1 MGHDK and CDR2 SYGVNS. CDR3 residues: CASSDRLTGGTDTQYF. CDR3 in DNA: TGTGCCAGCAGTGACCGCCTGACAGGGGGCACAGATACGCAGTATTTT. Full variable domain (rest looked up from reference TRBV25-1 and TRBJ2-3): EADIYQTPRYLVIGTGKKITLECSQTMGHDKMYWYQQDPGMELHLIHYSYGVNSTEKGDLSSESTVSRIRTEHFPLTLESARPSHTSQYLCASSDRLTGGTDTQYFGPGTRLTVL.

The genes are TRBV4-1 and TRBJ1-1; unclear D gene. CDR1 is MGHRA and CDR2 is YSYEKL in the germline V gene. V shed 1 base and J shed 9 bases, with 6 bases lying between them. The CDR3 length is 11 residues. Here the CDR3 reads CASSQAQKAFF. Written as DNA, the CDR3 is TGCGCCAGCAGCCAAGCCCAGAAAGCTTTCTTT.

The table lists this clone with a count of one. The V and J genes are TRBV7-6 and TRBJ1-3; D is undetermined. The V end was cut by 3 bases, the J end by 0 bases, with 9 bases between. The CDR3 has 15 amino acids. Germline CDR1 SGHVS, CDR2 FNYEAQ. The CDR3 sequence: CASSFGGSSGNTIYF. CDR3 in DNA: TGTGCCAGCAGCTTCGGAGGGAGCTCTGGAAACACCATATATTTT.

V usage is TRBV7-2 and J usage is TRBJ2-2; 7 nucleotides line up with TRBD2. The CDR3 loop spans 16 amino acids. Germline-derived CDR1 and CDR2 are SGHTA and FQGNSA. J lost 6 bases, V lost 0 bases, and 7 bases had no gene match. The CDR3 bases are TGTGCCAGCAGCTTAGCGGGCGGGAGTACCCCCGGGGAGCTGTTTTTT. Amino acid sequence: CASSLAGGSTPGELFF. The complete variable domain, with remaining parts taken from reference TRBV7-2 and TRBJ2-2, reads GAGVSQSPSNKVTEKGKDVELRCDPISGHTALYWYRQSLGQGLEFLIYFQGNSAPDKSGLPSDRFSAERTGGSVSTLTIQRTQQEDSAVYLCASSLAGGSTPGELFFGEGSRLTVL.

The J gene is TRBJ2-3, the V gene TRBV5-1, with 9 bases matching TRBD1. V dropped 2 bases and J dropped 4; count of bases not matched to a gene: 8. The CDR3 contains 16 residues. Germline lookup yields CDR1 SGHRS and CDR2 YFSETQ. CDR3 nucleotides: TGCGCCAGCAGCTTAGCGCCGGGACAGGGCGCAGATACGCAGTATTTT. Translating gives CASSLAPGQGADTQYF.

This clone was counted a single time. DNA of the CDR3: TGCAGCGTTGTCCACCAGGGAATCTCCTACGAGCAGTACTTC. Amino acids: CSVVHQGISYEQYF. J is TRBJ2-7 and V is TRBV29-1; tentatively, D is TRBD1 (5 bases). This CDR3 comprises 14 residues. The ends were cut back, 4 bases at V and 0 bases at J, with 13 bases in the middle. Looked up from germline, CDR1 is SQVTM and CDR2 is ANQGSEA.

This chain links TRBV2 with TRBJ2-7; possible D gene TRBD1, 6 bases. This CDR3 spans 12 amino acids. Between the trimmed V and J ends, which lost 7 bases and 4 bases, there was a span of 11 bases. In germline, CDR1 is SNHLY, CDR2 FYNNEI. CDR3 residues: CASTMTGYEQYF. The CDR3 DNA reads as TGTGCCAGCACAATGACAGGTTACGAGCAGTACTTC.

In nucleotides, the CDR3 is TGTGCCAGCAGCAACCCCGGGACAGGGGTAAATGAGCAGTTCTTC. It translates to CASSNPGTGVNEQFF. The chain combines TRBV5-4 with TRBJ2-1, with 10 bases lining up with TRBD1. Per the germline V gene, CDR1 is SGHNT and CDR2 is YYREEE (reference sequence). V lost 4 bases and J lost 7; bases outside the gene matches: 8. CDR3 length: 15 amino acids.

The chain is built from TRBV7-2 and TRBJ2-7, with TRBD1 identical over 7 bases. The germline V gene has CDR1 SGHTA and CDR2 FQGNSA. V was clipped by 1 base and J by 3 bases; unmatched bases: 6. The CDR3 is 15 residues long. The CDR3 loop is CASSLVGTEGYEQYF. The CDR3 region has the DNA TGTGCCAGCAGCTTAGTGGGGACAGAGGGCTACGAGCAGTACTTC. Drawing the rest from reference TRBV7-2 and TRBJ2-7, the complete variable domain is GAGVSQSPSNKVTEKGKDVELRCDPISGHTALYWYRQSLGQGLEFLIYFQGNSAPDKSGLPSDRFSAERTGGSVSTLTIQRTQQEDSAVYLCASSLVGTEGYEQYFGPGTRLTVT.

This clone was seen at least ten times. The rearrangement uses TRBV4-2 and TRBJ2-4; TRBD2 matches 16 bases. CDR3 length equals 19 residues. The germline V gene encodes CDR1 LGHNA and CDR2 YNFKEQ. The V gene end was trimmed by 2 bases and the J gene end by 7 bases; junction bases not matched to a gene: 11. The CDR3 loop reads CASSQKEGLAGGPGNIQYF. The CDR3 DNA sequence: TGTGCCAGCAGCCAAAAAGAGGGACTAGCGGGAGGGCCTGGGAACATTCAGTACTTC.

This chain connects TRBV11-2 to TRBJ2-1, with 10 bases matching TRBD2. With V trimmed by 4 bases and J by 5 bases, 8 bases remained unmatched. This CDR3 spans 16 amino acids. From germline, CDR1 is SGHAT and CDR2 FQNNGV. In nucleotides, the CDR3 is TGTGCCAGCAGCTCCTCCGGGACTAGCGTACACAATGAGCAGTTCTTC. This sequence encodes CASSSSGTSVHNEQFF.

The J gene is TRBJ2-3, the V gene TRBV11-3; 12 nucleotides line up with TRBD2. The CDR3 covers 15 residues. The V gene's germline CDR1 is SGHNT and CDR2 YENEEA. The V and J ends lost 5 bases and 5 bases, in that order; junction bases with no gene match: 5. CDR3 protein: CASSRGGLAGDTQYF. The CDR3 coding sequence is TGTGCCAGCAGCCGAGGGGGACTAGCGGGAGATACGCAGTATTTT.

This chain uses TRBV11-2 with TRBJ2-1; TRBD2 aligns across 9 bases. Looked up from germline, CDR1 is SGHAT and CDR2 is FQNNGV. The CDR3 runs to 13 residues. The V segment lost 7 bases and the J segment 9 bases; nucleotides outside the gene matches: 7. The CDR3 loop is CASNGLAMSEQFF. CDR3 bases: TGTGCCAGCAACGGACTAGCGATGAGTGAGCAGTTCTTC.

V and J are TRBV27 and TRBJ2-2; 8 bases are shared with TRBD2. The CDR3 has 13 amino acids. V was clipped by 11 bases and J by 6 bases; unmatched bases: 8. CDR1 and CDR2 (germline): MNHEY, SMNVEV (reference sequence). The chain's CDR3 is CASRLAGPGELFF. The CDR3 DNA follows: TGTGCCTCAAGGTTAGCGGGACCCGGGGAGCTGTTTTTT.

The CDR3 here is CASSQDGPGATDTQYF. In nucleotides, the CDR3 is TGCGCCAGCAGCCAAGATGGGCCAGGAGCCACAGATACGCAGTATTTT. The V and J genes are TRBV4-3 and TRBJ2-3; D ambiguous. From germline, CDR1 is LGHNA and CDR2 YSLEER. V lost 0 bases and J 2 bases, leaving 12 bases between the germline ends. This CDR3 is built from 16 residues.

This chain connects TRBV5-1 to TRBJ2-3, with D hard to call. The germline V and J ends were trimmed by 1 base and 6 bases, with 12 bases remaining between them. Germline lookup yields CDR1 SGHRS and CDR2 YFSETQ. The CDR3 runs 14 residues. The CDR3 spells CASSLQGFPDTQYF. In nucleotides, the CDR3 is TGCGCCAGCAGCTTGCAAGGGTTCCCTGATACGCAGTATTTT.

The sample holds a few counts of this clone. The chain links TRBV11-2 to TRBJ2-3; 8 positions match TRBD2. V shed 1 base and J 6 bases; nucleotides not matched to a gene: 3. The CDR3 loop spans 14 amino acids. Per the germline V gene, CDR1 is SGHAT and CDR2 is FQNNGV. CDR3 amino acids: CASSLVAGRDTQYF. The CDR3 DNA reads TGTGCCAGCAGCTTAGTAGCGGGACGGGATACGCAGTATTTT.

The chain recombines TRBV6-6 with TRBJ2-4; D remains unclear. Germline V gene data show CDR1 as MNHNY and CDR2 as SVGAGI (reference sequence). This CDR3 spans 14 amino acids. V was clipped by 3 bases and J by 2 bases, with 8 bases between them. The CDR3 DNA follows: TGTGCCAGCAGTTATGACCGAACCAAAAACATTCAGTACTTC. This encodes CASSYDRTKNIQYF.

This chain joins TRBV5-5 and TRBJ2-6; D not certain. Looked up from germline, CDR1 is SGHKS and CDR2 is YYEKEE (reference sequence). V lost 2 bases and J lost 0, with 9 bases in between. The CDR3 is 16 residues long. The CDR3 DNA reads as TGTGCCAGCAGCTTCCAAACCGGCTCTGGGGCCAACGTCCTGACTTTC. Amino acid sequence: CASSFQTGSGANVLTF.

The genes are TRBV5-1 and TRBJ1-1; unclear D gene. V was pared by 4 bases and J by 5 bases, with 12 bases between. The CDR3 contains 13 residues. Looked up from germline, CDR1 is SGHRS and CDR2 is YFSETQ. This CDR3 is CASSATPATEAFF. For the CDR3, the DNA is TGCGCCAGCAGCGCTACTCCGGCAACTGAAGCTTTCTTT.

Only a few counts were recorded for this clone. The rearrangement links TRBV7-9 to TRBJ1-1; D not certain. Looked up from germline, CDR1 is SEHNR and CDR2 is FQNEAQ (reference sequence). This CDR3 region has 14 residues. V dropped 0 bases and J dropped 7 bases, with 12 bases sitting between them. CDR3 sequence (DNA): TGTGCCAGCAGCTTAGCGTCTACAGACTTTGAAGCTTTCTTT. This gives the protein CASSLASTDFEAFF.